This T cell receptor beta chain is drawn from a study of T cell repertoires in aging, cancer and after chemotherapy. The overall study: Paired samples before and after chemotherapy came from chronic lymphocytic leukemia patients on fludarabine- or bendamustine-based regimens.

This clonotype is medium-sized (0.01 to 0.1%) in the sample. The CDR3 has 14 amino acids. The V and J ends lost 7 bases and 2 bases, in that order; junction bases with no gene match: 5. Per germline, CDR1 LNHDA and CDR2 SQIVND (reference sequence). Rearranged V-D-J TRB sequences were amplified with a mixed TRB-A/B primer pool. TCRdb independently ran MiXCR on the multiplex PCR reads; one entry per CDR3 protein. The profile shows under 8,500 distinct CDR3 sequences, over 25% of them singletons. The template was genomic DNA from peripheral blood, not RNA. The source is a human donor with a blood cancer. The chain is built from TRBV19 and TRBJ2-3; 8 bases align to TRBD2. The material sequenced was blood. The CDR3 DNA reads TGTGCCAGTAAGGCGGGGGGTTACACAGATACGCAGTATTTT. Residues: CASKAGGYTDTQYF.